A selection of T cell receptor beta chains follows, all from one sample in a study of blood T cell repertoires in COVID-19. Only in-frame clones appear in the TCRdb table, and some are missing; sequencing was by immunoSEQ multiplex PCR. The sample has 100,000 to 150,000 clones; 80% to 90% are singletons. The sequenced material came from peripheral blood. Source of these receptors: a man aged 45-65 years with active or convalescent COVID-19. Each CDR3 is given with its conserved first and last residue. The order of the fields is V gene, J gene, D gene, CDR3 protein. D genes are given only for firm matches.

V: TRBV10-3
J: TRBJ1-1
D: -
CDR3: CAISEVQGAEAFF

V: TRBV6-5
J: TRBJ1-1
D: -
CDR3: CASRPVGALNTEAFF

V: TRBV2
J: TRBJ2-3
D: TRBD2
CDR3: CASTNSGSRTDTQYF

V: TRBV10-3
J: TRBJ2-7
D: -
CDR3: CAISGVGGDHEQYF

V: TRBV2
J: TRBJ1-1
D: TRBD1
CDR3: CASSDRGLSLNTEAFF

V: TRBV5-1
J: TRBJ2-7
D: -
CDR3: CASSQRPGPYEQYF

V: TRBV6-5
J: TRBJ2-3
D: TRBD1
CDR3: CASSRDRDTQYF

V: TRBV4-3
J: TRBJ2-3
D: -
CDR3: CASSQEFSRGTDTQYF

V: TRBV11-2
J: TRBJ1-1
D: -
CDR3: CASSFYGARNTEAFF

V: TRBV6-5
J: TRBJ1-1
D: -
CDR3: CASSRNRAEAFF

V: TRBV5-4
J: TRBJ2-3
D: TRBD2
CDR3: CASSAGLAEDTQYF

V: TRBV28
J: TRBJ2-5
D: TRBD1
CDR3: CASSSVGQGKQETQYF

V: TRBV23-1
J: TRBJ1-1
D: TRBD1
CDR3: CASSPKLGQGDTEAFF

V: TRBV28
J: TRBJ2-5
D: TRBD2
CDR3: CASSFAGVLETQYF

V: TRBV7-2
J: TRBJ1-1
D: TRBD1
CDR3: CASPRPGQGRWTEAFF

V: TRBV6-2/TRBV6-3
J: TRBJ1-5
D: TRBD1
CDR3: CASSYDAGGGQPQHF

V: TRBV12-3/TRBV12-4
J: TRBJ1-2
D: TRBD1
CDR3: CASRGTGVGGYTF

V: TRBV6-1
J: TRBJ2-7
D: -
CDR3: CASSEALPGEQYF

V: TRBV6-5
J: TRBJ1-2
D: TRBD1
CDR3: CASSSGTGGYTF

V: TRBV9
J: TRBJ2-3
D: -
CDR3: CASSQAGTDTQYF

V: TRBV19
J: TRBJ2-3
D: TRBD2
CDR3: CASSIRLAGPTDTQYF

V: TRBV15
J: TRBJ2-1
D: TRBD2
CDR3: CATRRPGRLAGNNEQFF

V: TRBV3-1/TRBV3-2
J: TRBJ1-1
D: TRBD1
CDR3: CASSQAGTGGWLSTEAFF

V: TRBV7-2
J: TRBJ2-3
D: -
CDR3: CASSTPGPYTDTQYF

V: TRBV30
J: TRBJ2-7
D: TRBD2
CDR3: CAWNNYRGGHEQYF

V: TRBV15
J: TRBJ2-5
D: TRBD1
CDR3: CATSRDRTGSETQYF

V: TRBV7-2
J: TRBJ2-7
D: -
CDR3: CASSPQSRDYEQYF

V: TRBV12-5
J: TRBJ1-4
D: TRBD1
CDR3: CASGPGGPTEKLFF